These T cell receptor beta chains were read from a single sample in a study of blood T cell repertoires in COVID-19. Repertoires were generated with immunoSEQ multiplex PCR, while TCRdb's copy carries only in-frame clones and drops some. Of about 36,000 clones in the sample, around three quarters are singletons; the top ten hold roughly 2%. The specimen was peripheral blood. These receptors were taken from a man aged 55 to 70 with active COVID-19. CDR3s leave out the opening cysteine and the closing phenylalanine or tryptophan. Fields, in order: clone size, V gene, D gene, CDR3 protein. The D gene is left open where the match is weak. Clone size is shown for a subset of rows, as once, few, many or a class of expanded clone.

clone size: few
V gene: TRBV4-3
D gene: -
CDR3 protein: ASSQGLVGETQY

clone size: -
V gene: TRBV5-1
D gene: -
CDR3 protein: ASSLEAYNSPLH

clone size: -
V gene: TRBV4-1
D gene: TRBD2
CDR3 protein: ASSQDELAGGTDTQY

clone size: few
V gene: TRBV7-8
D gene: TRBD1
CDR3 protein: ASSPGQGSETQY

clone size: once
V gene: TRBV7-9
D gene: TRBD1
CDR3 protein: ASSPRQGRNTIY

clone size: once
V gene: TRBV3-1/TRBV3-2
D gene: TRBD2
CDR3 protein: ASSLRTSGSTDTQY

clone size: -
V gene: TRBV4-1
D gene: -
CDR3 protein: ASSQDSWGPSTDTQY

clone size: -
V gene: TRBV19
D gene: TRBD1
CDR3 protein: ASSRTGTGDREAF

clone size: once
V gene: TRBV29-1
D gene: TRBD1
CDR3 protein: SVEVTGGTDTQY

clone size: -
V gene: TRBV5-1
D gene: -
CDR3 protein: ASSFNQGGYGYT

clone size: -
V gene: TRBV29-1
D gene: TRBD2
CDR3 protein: SVEPLAGRFGEQY

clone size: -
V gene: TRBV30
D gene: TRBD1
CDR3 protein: AWSRDRVGGYT

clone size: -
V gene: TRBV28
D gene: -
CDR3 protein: ASGGGLSNSPLH

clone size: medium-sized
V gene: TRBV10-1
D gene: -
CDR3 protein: ATEDSKGTEAF

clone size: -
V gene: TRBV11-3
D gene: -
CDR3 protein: ASSLNQRETQY

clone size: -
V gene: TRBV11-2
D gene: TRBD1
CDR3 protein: ASSLGTGGPGYT

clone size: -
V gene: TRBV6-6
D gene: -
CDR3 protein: ASSMGGAYNEQF

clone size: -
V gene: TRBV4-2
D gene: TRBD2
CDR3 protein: ASSQDRTSGREQY

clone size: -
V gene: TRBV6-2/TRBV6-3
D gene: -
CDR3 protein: ASSYKVRTLGTPAYEQY

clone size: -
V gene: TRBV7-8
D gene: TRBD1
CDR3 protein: ASSAMGQGKIQPQH

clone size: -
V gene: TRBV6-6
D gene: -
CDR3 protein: ASSYGPQGVETQY

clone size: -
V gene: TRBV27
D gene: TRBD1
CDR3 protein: ASSPNRGQGYT

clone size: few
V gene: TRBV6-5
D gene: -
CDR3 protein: ASRETPGSVEAF

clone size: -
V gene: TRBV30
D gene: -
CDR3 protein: AWSAAGGGNTIY

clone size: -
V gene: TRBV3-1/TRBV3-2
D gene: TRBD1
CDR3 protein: ASSQADRAGGYT

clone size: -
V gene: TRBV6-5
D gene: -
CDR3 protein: ASRDTTYEQY

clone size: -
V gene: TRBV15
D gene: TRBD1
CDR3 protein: ATSTGTGSNSNQPQH

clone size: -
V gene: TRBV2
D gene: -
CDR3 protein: ANSREDTQY

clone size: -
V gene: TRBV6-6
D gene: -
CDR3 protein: ASRPQGSHYGYT

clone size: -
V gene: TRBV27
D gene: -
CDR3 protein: ASSLRGPGVSYEQY

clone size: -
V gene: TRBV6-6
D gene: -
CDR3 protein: ASASHSTGSGNTIY

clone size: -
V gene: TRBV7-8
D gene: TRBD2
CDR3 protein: ASSYRSGSHEQY

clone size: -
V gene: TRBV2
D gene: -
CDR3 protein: ASSPNTDTQY

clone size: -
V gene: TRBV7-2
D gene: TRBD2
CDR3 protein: ASSPRTSGGITDTQY

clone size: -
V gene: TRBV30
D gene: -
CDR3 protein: AWSPGAGNTIY

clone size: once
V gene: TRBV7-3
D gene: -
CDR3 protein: ASSLDSSRAGTEAF

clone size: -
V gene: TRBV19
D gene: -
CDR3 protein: ASGRDYGYT

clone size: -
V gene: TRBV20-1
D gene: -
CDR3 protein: SASSYNEQF

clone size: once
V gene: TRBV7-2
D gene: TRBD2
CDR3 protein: ASSLAGGETQY

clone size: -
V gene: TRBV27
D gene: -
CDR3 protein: ASSPGTPDYGYTGELF

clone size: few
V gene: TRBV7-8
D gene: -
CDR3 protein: ASSSRRLANYGYT